This is a list of T cell receptor beta chains from one sample in a study of a mutant IDH1 vaccine in newly diagnosed glioma. No antigen has been assigned to these receptors. TCRdb's table, derived via immunoSEQ multiplex PCR, lists solely in-frame clones and lacks some. The sample yields 88,000 or so clones, 65% to 90% seen once. Sequences were derived from PBMCs, sampled from a glioma patient whose treatment included an IDH1 peptide vaccine. The receptors were gathered from a man aged 30 to 45 with glioma. Some clones in this sample may be carry-over from other donors' samples. Each CDR3 is given with its conserved first and last residue. A D gene is named only where the DNA matches it firmly. Expanded clones get a size class; other rows say once, few or many, or leave the size out.

size: NA
J: TRBJ1-2
V: TRBV7-6
D: NA
DNA: TGTGCCAGCAGCTTAGATTTGAACTATGGCTACACCTTC
CDR3: CASSLDLNYGYTF

size: NA
J: TRBJ1-2
V: TRBV18
D: NA
DNA: TGTGCCAGCTCAAACGAGGGCAGGGAGAGGGGCTACACCTTC
CDR3: CASSNEGRERGYTF

size: NA
J: TRBJ2-7
V: TRBV6-1
D: NA
DNA: TGTGCCAGCAGCCGGGACCCCACCTACGAGCAGTACTTC
CDR3: CASSRDPTYEQYF

size: NA
J: TRBJ1-3
V: TRBV28
D: NA
DNA: TGTGCCAGCAGTTTGACAGGAAGAAACACCATATATTTT
CDR3: CASSLTGRNTIYF

size: NA
J: TRBJ1-5
V: TRBV4-2
D: TRBD1
DNA: TGTGCCAGCAGCCAAGCCCCGGGACAGGGTAATCAGCCCCAGCATTTT
CDR3: CASSQAPGQGNQPQHF

size: NA
J: TRBJ2-7
V: TRBV4-1
D: TRBD2
DNA: TGCGCCAGCAGCCAAGGTTTGGCGGGAGGGCCTAGGCACGAGCAGTACTTC
CDR3: CASSQGLAGGPRHEQYF

size: NA
J: TRBJ2-2
V: TRBV5-6
D: NA
DNA: TGTGCCAGCAGCTCCTCCACCGGGGAGCTGTTTTTT
CDR3: CASSSSTGELFF

size: NA
J: TRBJ2-7
V: TRBV5-4
D: NA
DNA: TGTGCCAGCAGCTCTCGGACCGGGGTGGGTTGGAACGAGCAGTACTTC
CDR3: CASSSRTGVGWNEQYF

size: once
J: TRBJ1-6
V: TRBV25-1
D: TRBD1
DNA: TGTGCCAGCAGCGACAGGGGAGCACCCCTCCACTTT
CDR3: CASSDRGAPLHF

size: once
J: TRBJ2-1
V: TRBV30
D: NA
DNA: TGTGCCTGGAGTCTCGACCCGAGCTCCTACAATGAGCAGTTCTTC
CDR3: CAWSLDPSSYNEQFF

size: NA
J: TRBJ1-1
V: TRBV7-2
D: NA
DNA: TGTGCCAGCAGCTTGGGGGGTTATGGATCTGAAGCTTTCTTT
CDR3: CASSLGGYGSEAFF

size: NA
J: TRBJ1-2
V: TRBV2
D: NA
DNA: TGTGCCAGCACCCCGGGCACCACCTATGGCTACACCTTC
CDR3: CASTPGTTYGYTF

size: NA
J: TRBJ1-2
V: TRBV6-6
D: NA
DNA: TGTGCCAGCAGTCACCGGGACTATGGCTACACCTTC
CDR3: CASSHRDYGYTF

size: NA
J: TRBJ1-2
V: TRBV25-1
D: TRBD1
DNA: TGTGCCAGCAGTGAGGGGAACAGGGGGAGCTATGGCTACACCTTC
CDR3: CASSEGNRGSYGYTF

size: once
J: TRBJ2-7
V: TRBV5-4
D: NA
DNA: TGTGCCAGCAGCTTGGTATTTAGCAACGAGCAGTACTTC
CDR3: CASSLVFSNEQYF

size: NA
J: TRBJ2-2
V: TRBV4-1
D: NA
DNA: TGCGCCAGCAGCCAAGATAGGCAGGCGGAGAACACCGGGGAGCTGTTTTTT
CDR3: CASSQDRQAENTGELFF

size: NA
J: TRBJ1-2
V: TRBV5-1
D: NA
DNA: TGCGCCAGCAGCCCTCTCGGCCAGACAGACTACTATGGCTACACCTTC
CDR3: CASSPLGQTDYYGYTF

size: NA
J: TRBJ2-1
V: TRBV18
D: NA
DNA: TGTGCCAGCTCACCTTCGAGGAGCTCCTACAATGAGCAGTTCTTC
CDR3: CASSPSRSSYNEQFF

size: NA
J: TRBJ1-3
V: TRBV7-8
D: NA
DNA: TGTGCCAGCAGCCTCTCTGGAAACACCATATATTTT
CDR3: CASSLSGNTIYF

size: NA
J: TRBJ2-1
V: TRBV30
D: TRBD2
DNA: TGTGCCTGGAGAACTTTTGAGCGGGGGGGGAATGAGCAGTTCTTC
CDR3: CAWRTFERGGNEQFF

size: NA
J: TRBJ2-3
V: TRBV5-1
D: TRBD2
DNA: TGCGCCAGCAGCGGAGGCCCGGCGGGAGGGAGCACAGATACGCAGTATTTT
CDR3: CASSGGPAGGSTDTQYF

size: NA
J: TRBJ1-1
V: TRBV9
D: NA
DNA: TGCGCCAGCAGCGTAGCTGACATTCCTATGAACACTGAAGCTTTCTTT
CDR3: CASSVADIPMNTEAFF

size: once
J: TRBJ2-1
V: TRBV9
D: NA
DNA: TGTGCCAGCAGCGCCGGGACTGGTAATGGGGGTGAGCAGTTCTTC
CDR3: CASSAGTGNGGEQFF

size: NA
J: TRBJ1-1
V: TRBV30
D: TRBD1
DNA: TGTGCCTGGACAAGACAGGGGTCCCAGGCTTTCTTT
CDR3: CAWTRQGSQAFF

size: NA
J: TRBJ1-5
V: TRBV28
D: NA
DNA: TGTGCCAGCAGTTTATCTCTAGGGGGTCAGCCCCAGCATTTT
CDR3: CASSLSLGGQPQHF

size: NA
J: TRBJ2-1
V: TRBV5-1
D: TRBD2
DNA: TGCGCCAGCAGCCTTTCCGGGACTAGCGGGATCGGGGAGCAGTTCTTC
CDR3: CASSLSGTSGIGEQFF

size: NA
J: TRBJ2-3
V: TRBV4-2
D: TRBD1
DNA: TGTGCCAGCAGCCAAGATGAGAGTAGGGGGCAAGATACGCAGTATTTT
CDR3: CASSQDESRGQDTQYF

size: NA
J: TRBJ2-7
V: TRBV10-1
D: NA
DNA: TGCGCCAGCAGTGAGTCGGGCCAGCTATTCTACGAGCAGTACTTC
CDR3: CASSESGQLFYEQYF

size: NA
J: TRBJ1-6
V: TRBV6-1
D: NA
DNA: TGTGCCAGCAGTGAACTATGGAATTCACCCCTCCACTTT
CDR3: CASSELWNSPLHF

size: NA
J: TRBJ2-2
V: TRBV4-1
D: NA
DNA: TGCGCCAGCAGCCAACCTGGACTGGCCGGAAACGGGGAGCTGTTTTTT
CDR3: CASSQPGLAGNGELFF

size: few
J: TRBJ1-1
V: TRBV27
D: TRBD1
DNA: TGTGCCAGCAGTTTAAGGGGGACAGGGAACACTGAAGCTTTCTTT
CDR3: CASSLRGTGNTEAFF

size: NA
J: TRBJ1-6
V: TRBV28
D: NA
DNA: TGTGCCGGTTGCCGTGGACAGTCCTATAATTCACCCCTCCACTTT
CDR3: CAGCRGQSYNSPLHF

size: NA
J: TRBJ2-7
V: TRBV5-6
D: NA
DNA: TGTGCCAGCAGCTTGCTGCAGGGTCGCTACGAGCAGTACTTC
CDR3: CASSLLQGRYEQYF

size: NA
J: TRBJ1-6
V: TRBV10-3
D: NA
DNA: TGTGCCATCAGTGAAGGACAGCGAGATTCACCCCTCCACTTT
CDR3: CAISEGQRDSPLHF

size: NA
J: TRBJ1-1
V: TRBV6-6
D: NA
DNA: TGTGCCAGCAGTTACGACGGTGAAGCTTTCTTT
CDR3: CASSYDGEAFF

size: NA
J: TRBJ2-7
V: TRBV7-2
D: NA
DNA: TGTGCCAGCAGCTTACCGGGGGAGATAGAGCAGTACTTC
CDR3: CASSLPGEIEQYF

size: NA
J: TRBJ2-7
V: TRBV30
D: NA
DNA: TGTGCCTGGAGTCCTCCGACAGGTGCCTACGAGCAGTACTTC
CDR3: CAWSPPTGAYEQYF

size: NA
J: TRBJ2-1
V: TRBV19
D: TRBD2
DNA: TGTGCCAGTAGCCTAGCGGGGCCGGGCATTGAGCAGTTCTTC
CDR3: CASSLAGPGIEQFF

size: NA
J: TRBJ1-4
V: TRBV10-2
D: NA
DNA: TGCGCCAGCAGTGATGGGGGGACGGGTGAAAAACTGTTTTTT
CDR3: CASSDGGTGEKLFF

size: NA
J: TRBJ2-7
V: TRBV28
D: TRBD2
DNA: TGTGCCGTCAAGCGTCCTAGCGGGATCTACGAGCAGTACTTC
CDR3: CAVKRPSGIYEQYF

size: few
J: TRBJ2-1
V: TRBV10-3
D: TRBD1
DNA: TGTGCCATCAGTGAACCGGGACAGGGTATGGATGAGCAGTTCTTC
CDR3: CAISEPGQGMDEQFF